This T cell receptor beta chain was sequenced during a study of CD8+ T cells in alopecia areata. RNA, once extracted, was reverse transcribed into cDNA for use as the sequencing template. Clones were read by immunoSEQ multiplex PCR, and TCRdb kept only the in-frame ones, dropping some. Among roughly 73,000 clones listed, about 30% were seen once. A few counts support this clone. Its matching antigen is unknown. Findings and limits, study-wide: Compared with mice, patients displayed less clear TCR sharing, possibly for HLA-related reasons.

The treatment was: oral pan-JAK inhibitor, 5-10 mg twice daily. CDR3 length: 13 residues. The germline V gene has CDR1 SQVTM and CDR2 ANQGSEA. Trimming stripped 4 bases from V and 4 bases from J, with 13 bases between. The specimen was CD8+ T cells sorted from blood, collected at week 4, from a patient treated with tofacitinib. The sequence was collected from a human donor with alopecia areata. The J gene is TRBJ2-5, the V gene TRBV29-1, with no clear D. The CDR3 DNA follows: TGCAGCGTTGTAACATCCTCGTCAGAGACCCAGTACTTC. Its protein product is CSVVTSSSETQYF.